Below are 25 T cell receptor beta chains sequenced from a single sample in a study of T cell repertoires in cytomegalovirus infection. Using its own MiXCR run on the reads, TCRdb lists one record per CDR3 protein. The table records approximately 500,000 distinct CDR3 sequences, less than 30% of them present only once. The sample comprised PBMCs. The receptors were sampled from a human donor in good health (CMV status not recorded). Some clones in this sample may be carry-over from other donors' samples.

This clonotype was counted between two and nine times. As DNA, the CDR3 is TGCAGTGCTACAGACGACTTGAAGGATGAAAAACTGTTTTTT. This codes for CSATDDLKDEKLFF. The rearrangement uses TRBV20-1 and TRBJ1-4; D gene unclear. The CDR3 contains 14 residues. Germline CDR1 and CDR2: DFQATT and SNEGSKA (reference sequence). Trimming stripped 4 bases from V and 6 bases from J, with 15 bases between.

The chain combines TRBV30 with TRBJ1-1, with 11 positions matching TRBD1. CDR1 is GTSNPN and CDR2 is SVGIG in the germline V gene (reference sequence). V lost 0 bases and J lost 4; bases outside the gene matches: 4. This CDR3 is built from 15 residues. Here the CDR3 DNA reads TGTGCCTGGAGTGTACCGGGACAGGGGGGCACTGAAGCTTTCTTT. This gives the protein CAWSVPGQGGTEAFF.

This clonotype was seen at least ten times. This sequence joins TRBV7-2 and TRBJ1-6; D gene uncertain. In germline, CDR1 is SGHTA, CDR2 FQGNSA. The CDR3 sequence is 15 residues long. V dropped 1 base and J dropped 7 bases, with 11 bases sitting between them. This CDR3 reads CASSLDTGRNSPLHF. CDR3 sequence (DNA): TGTGCCAGCAGCTTAGATACGGGTCGGAATTCACCCCTCCACTTT.

The rearrangement links TRBV6-5 to TRBJ1-2; D is possibly TRBD1 (6 bases). CDR1 and CDR2 (germline): MNHEY, SVGAGI. The CDR3 contains 16 residues. The V end was cut by 6 bases, the J end by 3 bases, with 20 bases between. CDR3 region: CASRPTLWDTYYGYTF. The DNA for the CDR3 is TGTGCCAGCAGACCGACCCTGTGGGACACATACTATGGCTACACCTTC.

The chain couples TRBV7-2 to TRBJ1-5; possibly TRBD1 for D (6 bases). CDR3 length: 14 residues. V dropped 5 bases and J dropped 3 bases, with 11 bases sitting between them. CDR1 SGHTA and CDR2 FQGNSA come from the germline V gene. In DNA, the CDR3 is TGTGCCAGCAGCGGATACAGGGCCAATCAGCCCCAGCATTTT. Encoded protein: CASSGYRANQPQHF.

The genes are TRBV7-2 and TRBJ2-3, with a tentative D call TRBD1 (6 bases). The CDR3 totals 18 residues. Trimming shortened V by 4 bases and J by 0 bases, and 20 bases separated the two germline ends. From germline, CDR1 is SGHTA and CDR2 FQGNSA. CDR3: CASSSPRGTSTSTDTQYF. Written as DNA, the CDR3 is TGTGCCAGCAGCTCCCCGAGGGGGACATCCACTAGCACAGATACGCAGTATTTT.

The rearrangement links TRBV10-3 to TRBJ2-1; 13 bases are a match to TRBD2. The CDR3 extends over 15 amino acids. Germline lookup yields CDR1 ENHRY and CDR2 SYGVKD. Trimming removed 2 bases from V and 10 bases from J; junction bases left unmatched: 5. CDR3 DNA sequence: TGTGCCATCAGTGAGGGCGGACTAGCGGGAGACGAGCAGTTCTTC. It encodes CAISEGGLAGDEQFF.

This clonotype was recorded at least ten times. This sequence joins TRBV11-2 and TRBJ2-3; no firm D call. The CDR3 has 14 amino acids. The V gene's germline CDR1 is SGHAT and CDR2 FQNNGV. The V and J ends lost 3 bases and 13 bases respectively, with 20 bases between them. The CDR3 region is CASSLTQAGRIKYF. For the CDR3, the DNA is TGTGCCAGCAGCTTGACCCAAGCCGGACGAATCAAGTATTTT.

This chain joins TRBV4-1 and TRBJ2-5; 8 positions match TRBD2. The CDR3 spans 17 residues. CDR1 MGHRA and CDR2 YSYEKL come from the germline V gene. J was trimmed by 0 bases and V by 1 base; bases with no gene match: 7. The CDR3 loop reads CASSQVGPAGDQETQYF. CDR3 nucleotides: TGCGCCAGCAGCCAAGTTGGCCCAGCGGGGGACCAAGAGACCCAGTACTTC.

The rearrangement uses TRBV11-2 and TRBJ1-2, with D uncertain. The CDR3 runs 13 residues. The V gene's germline CDR1 is SGHAT and CDR2 FQNNGV. Trimming removed 5 bases from V and 8 bases from J, with 15 bases in between. Written as DNA, the CDR3 is TGTGCCAGCAGCGCAGAATTCTCGGGAGGCTACACCTTC. This codes for CASSAEFSGGYTF.

This clonotype was seen many times. V gene TRBV7-6 combines with J gene TRBJ2-7; no definite D call. The CDR3 extends over 14 amino acids. CDR1 and CDR2 (germline): SGHVS, FNYEAQ. The ends were cut back, 0 bases at V and 6 bases at J, with 12 bases in the middle. The CDR3 reads CASSLAFAWGEQYF. The CDR3 DNA reads TGTGCCAGCAGCTTAGCGTTTGCGTGGGGCGAGCAGTACTTC.

This clonotype was detected only a few times. This sequence joins TRBV10-3 and TRBJ2-1; D is possibly TRBD2 (6 bases). The germline gives CDR1 ENHRY, CDR2 SYGVKD. Trimming removed 10 bases from V and 7 bases from J, with 26 bases in between. This CDR3 has 16 amino acids. CDR3 protein: CATSEGAGGPTNEQFF. The DNA of the CDR3 is TGTGCCACATCCGAAGGTGCCGGAGGGCCAACGAATGAGCAGTTCTTC.

The CDR3 here is CSVETNQETQYF. CDR3 DNA sequence: TGCAGCGTTGAAACAAACCAAGAGACCCAGTACTTC. This sequence joins TRBV29-1 and TRBJ2-5; D not resolved. Germline CDR1 and CDR2: SQVTM and ANQGSEA. Trimming removed 2 bases at V and 0 bases at J, with 4 bases between. This CDR3 spans 12 amino acids.

This clonotype has at least ten counts. The rearrangement joins TRBV7-2 to TRBJ2-7; unclear D gene. The germline V gene has CDR1 SGHTA and CDR2 FQGNSA. Trimming removed 1 base from V and 7 bases from J, with 11 bases in between. The CDR3 is 13 amino acids. This chain's CDR3 is CASSLGLPREQYF. CDR3 DNA sequence: TGTGCCAGCAGCTTAGGACTCCCCAGGGAGCAGTACTTC. The entire variable domain, with the rest obtained from reference TRBV7-2 and TRBJ2-7, is as follows: GAGVSQSPSNKVTEKGKDVELRCDPISGHTALYWYRQSLGQGLEFLIYFQGNSAPDKSGLPSDRFSAERTGGSVSTLTIQRTQQEDSAVYLCASSLGLPREQYFGPGTRLTVT.

The sample holds a few counts of this clonotype. The gene calls are TRBV6-1 and TRBJ2-7; maybe TRBD1 (6 bases). The CDR3 runs 16 residues. Germline CDR1 and CDR2: MNHNS and SASEGT. Trimming left V 7 bases short and J 5 bases short, with 24 bases between. CDR3 bases: TGTGCCAGCACCCCGCCAGGGGAACGGCTTGGGGACGAGCAGTACTTC. Translated, it gives CASTPPGERLGDEQYF.

CDR3 coding DNA: TGTGCCAGCTCCCAATCGTATGATGGCTACACCTTC. Translating gives CASSQSYDGYTF. The rearrangement links TRBV18 to TRBJ1-2; D is unclear. Germline V gene sequence: CDR1 KGHSH, CDR2 LQKENI. Trimming pared 6 bases from V and 6 bases from J, leaving 11 bases between. The CDR3 is made up of 12 amino acids.

This clonotype was counted a few times. The chain joins TRBV27 to TRBJ2-1; D possibly corresponds to TRBD2 (6 bases). The V end lost 2 bases, the J end lost 7 bases, and 12 bases lay between the germline ends. Looked up from germline, CDR1 is MNHEY and CDR2 is SMNVEV (reference sequence). The CDR3 sequence is 14 residues long. The CDR3 nucleotides read TGTGCCAGCAGTTTACCCGGGAGAAGTAATGAGCAGTTCTTC. Translated: CASSLPGRSNEQFF.

V gene TRBV7-9 combines with J gene TRBJ2-1; D uncertain. Germline assignment: CDR1 SEHNR and CDR2 FQNEAQ (reference sequence). The CDR3 sequence is 13 residues long. Trimming removed 5 bases at V and 8 bases at J, with 13 bases between. The CDR3 here is CASSPVVGHEQFF. Written as DNA, the CDR3 is TGTGCCAGCAGCCCCGTTGTAGGACATGAGCAGTTCTTC.

This clonotype was recorded at least ten times. This chain uses TRBV7-8 with TRBJ2-6; possibly TRBD2 for D (5 bases). Germline CDR1 is SGHVS and CDR2 is FQNEAQ. This CDR3 spans 16 amino acids. Trimming removed 5 bases at V and 2 bases at J, with 13 bases between. The CDR3 nucleotides are TGTGCCAGCAGCCCGAGACTCGGGGCTGGGGCCAACGTCCTGACTTTC. This codes for CASSPRLGAGANVLTF.

This clonotype has ten or more counts. This chain uses TRBV7-9 with TRBJ1-2, with D unclear. V lost 1 base to trimming and J lost 4 bases, with 13 bases between them. The CDR3 has 15 residues. Germline V gene lookup returns CDR1 SEHNR and CDR2 FQNEAQ (reference sequence). The CDR3 sequence is CASSLVGSTGYGYTF. CDR3 nucleotides: TGTGCCAGCAGCTTAGTTGGTAGTACCGGCTATGGCTACACCTTC.

V is TRBV4-3 and J is TRBJ2-2, with a tentative D call TRBD2 (5 bases). V lost 3 bases and J lost 6, with 8 bases in between. Looked up from germline, CDR1 is LGHNA and CDR2 is YSLEER. The length of the CDR3 is 13 residues. In DNA form, the CDR3 reads TGCGCCAGCAGCCAGGCGGGCCCCGGGGAGCTGTTTTTT. Protein: CASSQAGPGELFF.

The chain uses TRBV5-1 and TRBJ2-3, with 8 bases aligning to TRBD2. V lost 4 bases, J lost 2 bases, and 9 bases stayed unmatched. The CDR3 extends over 16 amino acids. The germline V gene has CDR1 SGHRS and CDR2 YFSETQ. CDR3: CASSLGQLAATDTQYF. The CDR3 nucleotides are TGCGCCAGCAGCCTGGGTCAACTAGCGGCCACAGATACGCAGTATTTT. The entire variable domain, with the rest obtained from reference TRBV5-1 and TRBJ2-3, is as follows: KAGVTQTPRYLIKTRGQQVTLSCSPISGHRSVSWYQQTPGQGLQFLFEYFSETQRNKGNFPGRFSGRQFSNSRSEMNVSTLELGDSALYLCASSLGQLAATDTQYFGPGTRLTVL.

This clonotype was detected a few times. The rearrangement links TRBV6-1 to TRBJ2-6; D uncertain. Germline-derived CDR1 and CDR2 are MNHNS and SASEGT. The CDR3 extends over 12 amino acids. V was cut by 11 bases and J by 4 bases, with 9 bases left in between. The CDR3 sequence is CAVRGGANVLTF. The CDR3 DNA is TGTGCCGTCCGCGGAGGGGCCAACGTCCTGACTTTC.

This clonotype occurred a few times. The rearrangement uses TRBV24-1 and TRBJ2-1, with D tentatively TRBD2 (6 bases). The length of the CDR3 is 14 residues. Germline V gene lookup returns CDR1 KGHDR and CDR2 SFDVKD. V was clipped by 5 bases and J by 0 bases, with 7 bases between them. The CDR3 loop reads CATSGGNSYNEQFF. CDR3 DNA: TGTGCCACCAGTGGCGGGAACTCCTACAATGAGCAGTTCTTC.

This clonotype was detected ten times or more. This sequence joins TRBV7-2 and TRBJ2-3, with D possibly being TRBD1 (7 bases). From germline, CDR1 is SGHTA and CDR2 FQGNSA. Trimming cost V 3 bases and J 7 bases, with 11 bases left between them. The CDR3 is made up of 13 amino acids. DNA of the CDR3: TGTGCCAGCAGCTTGGAGGGGGCTAATACGCAGTATTTT. This codes for CASSLEGANTQYF.